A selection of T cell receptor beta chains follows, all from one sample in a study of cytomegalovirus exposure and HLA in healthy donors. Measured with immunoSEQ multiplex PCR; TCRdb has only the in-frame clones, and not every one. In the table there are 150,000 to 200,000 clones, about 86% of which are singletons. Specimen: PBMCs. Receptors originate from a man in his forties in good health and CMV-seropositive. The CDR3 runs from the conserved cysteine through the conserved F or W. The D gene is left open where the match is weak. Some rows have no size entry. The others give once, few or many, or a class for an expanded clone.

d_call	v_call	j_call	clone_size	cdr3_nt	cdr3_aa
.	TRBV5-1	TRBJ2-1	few	TGCGCCAGCAGCTTGGTAGGGGGAGGGGATGAGCAGTTCTTC	CASSLVGGGDEQFF
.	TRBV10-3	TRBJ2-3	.	TGTGCCATCAGTGACTCGTCAGGGCTAGGAGATACGCAGTATTTT	CAISDSSGLGDTQYF
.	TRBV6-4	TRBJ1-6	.	TGTGCCAGTAAGGGGGACTCCTATAATTCACCCCTCCACTTT	CASKGDSYNSPLHF
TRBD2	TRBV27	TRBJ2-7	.	TGTGCCAGCGCGGAGAGAAGCGGGAGTTCCTACGAGCAGTACTTC	CASAERSGSSYEQYF
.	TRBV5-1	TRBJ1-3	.	TGCGCCAGCAGCTTGGAGGGAGGGACCATCTCTGGAAACACCATATATTTT	CASSLEGGTISGNTIYF
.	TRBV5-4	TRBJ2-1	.	TGTGCCAGCAGTATCGGGGGCAATGAGCAGTTCTTC	CASSIGGNEQFF
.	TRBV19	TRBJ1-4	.	TGTGCCAGTAGCACCACAGGGCGTGAAAAACTGTTTTTT	CASSTTGREKLFF
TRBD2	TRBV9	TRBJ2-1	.	TGTGCCAGCAGCGTAGGTAAGCGGGGATTATACAATGAGCAGTTCTTC	CASSVGKRGLYNEQFF
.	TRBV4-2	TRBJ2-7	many	TGTGCCAGCAGCCAAGATCTAAGCGGCTCCTACGAGCAGTACTTC	CASSQDLSGSYEQYF
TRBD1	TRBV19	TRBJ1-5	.	TGTGCCAGTAGTATAGTTGGTGGGGGGACAGGGAGACGCAATCAGCCCCAGCATTTT	CASSIVGGGTGRRNQPQHF
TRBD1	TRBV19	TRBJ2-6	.	TGTGCCACCAGGACAGGGGGCGATTTTGGGGCCAACGTCCTGACTTTC	CATRTGGDFGANVLTF
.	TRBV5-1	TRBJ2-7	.	TGCGCCAGCAGAGGTCAGGGATTGGGGGAGCAGTACTTC	CASRGQGLGEQYF
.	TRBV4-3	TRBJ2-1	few	TGCGCCAGCAGCCAAGACACTCCCAATGAGCAGTTCTTC	CASSQDTPNEQFF
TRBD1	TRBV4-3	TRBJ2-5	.	TGCGCCAGCAGCCAGGACAGGGAAGAGACCCAGTACTTC	CASSQDREETQYF
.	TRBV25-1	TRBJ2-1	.	TGTGCCAGCAGTGATTTCCTTGAGTCGGTTAATAATGAGCAGTTCTTC	CASSDFLESVNNEQFF
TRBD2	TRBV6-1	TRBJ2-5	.	TGTGCCAGCAGTGATCTAGCGGGAGTTGTACAGACCCAGTACTTC	CASSDLAGVVQTQYF
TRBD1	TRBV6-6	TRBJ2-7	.	TGTGCCAGCAGTCATACAGGGGGCGGTGAGCAGTACTTC	CASSHTGGGEQYF
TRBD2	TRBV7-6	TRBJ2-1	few	TGTGCCAGCAGCCTCGGGACTAGCAGACGCGATGAGCAGTTCTTC	CASSLGTSRRDEQFF
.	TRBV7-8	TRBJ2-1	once	TGTGCCAGCAGCTTCCGGACGGGGAATGAGCAGTTCTTC	CASSFRTGNEQFF